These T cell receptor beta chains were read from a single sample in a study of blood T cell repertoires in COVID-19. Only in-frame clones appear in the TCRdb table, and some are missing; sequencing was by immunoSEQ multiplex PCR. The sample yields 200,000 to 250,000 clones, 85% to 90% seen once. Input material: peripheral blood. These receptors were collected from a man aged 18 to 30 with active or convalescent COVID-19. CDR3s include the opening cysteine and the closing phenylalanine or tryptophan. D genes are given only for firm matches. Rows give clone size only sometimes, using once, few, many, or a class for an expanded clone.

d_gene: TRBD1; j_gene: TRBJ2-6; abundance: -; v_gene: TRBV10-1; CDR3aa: CASSDGTGTSGANVLTF; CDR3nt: TGCGCCAGCAGTGACGGGACAGGGACCTCTGGGGCCAACGTCCTGACTTTC
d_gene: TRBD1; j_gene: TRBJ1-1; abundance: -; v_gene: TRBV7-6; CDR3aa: CASSLAGGKEAFF; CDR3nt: TGTGCCAGCAGCTTAGCAGGGGGCAAAGAAGCTTTCTTT
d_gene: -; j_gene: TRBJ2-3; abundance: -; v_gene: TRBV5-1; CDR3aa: CASRPTTSLTTDTQYF; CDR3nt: TGCGCCAGCAGACCAACCACCTCCCTAACCACAGATACGCAGTATTTT
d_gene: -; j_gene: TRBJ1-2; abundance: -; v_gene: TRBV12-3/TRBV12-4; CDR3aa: CASSLDAVAGGTF; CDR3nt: -
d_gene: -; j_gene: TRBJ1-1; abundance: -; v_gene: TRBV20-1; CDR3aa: CSARGGTEAFF; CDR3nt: TGCAGTGCCCGAGGAGGCACTGAAGCTTTCTTT
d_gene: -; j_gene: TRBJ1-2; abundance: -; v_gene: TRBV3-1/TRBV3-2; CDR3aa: CASSQEGAGYNYGYTF; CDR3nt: TGTGCCAGCAGCCAAGAGGGGGCAGGGTATAACTATGGCTACACCTTC
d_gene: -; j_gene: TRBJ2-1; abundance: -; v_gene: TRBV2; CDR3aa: CASSSASEVNEQFF; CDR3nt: TGTGCCAGCAGTTCGGCTAGCGAGGTCAATGAGCAGTTCTTC
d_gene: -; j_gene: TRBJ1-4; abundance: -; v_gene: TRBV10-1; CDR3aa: CASSESKVTSRSTTNEKLFF; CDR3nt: TGCGCCAGCAGTGAGTCGAAAGTCACCTCGCGCTCGACAACTAATGAAAAACTGTTTTTT
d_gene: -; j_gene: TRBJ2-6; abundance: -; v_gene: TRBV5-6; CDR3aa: CASSFGSSGANVLTF; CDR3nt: TGTGCCAGCAGCTTCGGGTCCTCTGGGGCCAACGTCCTGACTTTC
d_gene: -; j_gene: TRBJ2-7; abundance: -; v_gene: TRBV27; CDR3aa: CASSPGTQAYEQYF; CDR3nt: TGTGCCAGCAGTCCCGGGACACAGGCCTACGAGCAGTACTTC
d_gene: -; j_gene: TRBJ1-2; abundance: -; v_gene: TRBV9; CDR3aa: CASSVAQGNYGYTF; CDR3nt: TGTGCCAGCAGCGTAGCGCAGGGTAACTATGGCTACACCTTC
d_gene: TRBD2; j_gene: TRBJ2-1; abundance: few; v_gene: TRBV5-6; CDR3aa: CASRTGTSLEQFF; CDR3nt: TGTGCCAGCAGGACCGGGACTAGTCTTGAGCAGTTCTTC
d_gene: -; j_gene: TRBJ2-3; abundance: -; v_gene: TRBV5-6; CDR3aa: CASNRAAGRAADTQYF; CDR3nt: TGTGCCAGCAATCGGGCCGCGGGCCGGGCGGCAGATACGCAGTATTTT
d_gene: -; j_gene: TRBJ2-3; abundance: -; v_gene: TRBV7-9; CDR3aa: CASSLAVIGTDTQYF; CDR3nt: TGTGCCAGCAGCTTAGCGGTCATAGGCACAGATACGCAGTATTTT
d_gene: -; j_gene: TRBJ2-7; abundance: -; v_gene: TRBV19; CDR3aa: CASSIGLGREGTYEQYF; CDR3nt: TGTGCCAGTAGTATAGGACTCGGGCGGGAAGGTACTTACGAGCAGTACTTC
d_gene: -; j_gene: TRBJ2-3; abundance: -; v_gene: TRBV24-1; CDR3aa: CATSDLPLSGVLDTQYF; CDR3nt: TGTGCCACCAGTGATTTGCCTCTTTCTGGAGTTTTAGATACGCAGTATTTT
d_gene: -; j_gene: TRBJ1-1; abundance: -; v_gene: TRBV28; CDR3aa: CASSLQGGNTEAFF; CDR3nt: TGTGCCAGCAGTTTACAAGGGGGGAACACTGAAGCTTTCTTT
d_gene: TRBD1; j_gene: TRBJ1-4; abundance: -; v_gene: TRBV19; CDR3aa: CASSIGQGSSSEKLFF; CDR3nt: TGTGCCAGTAGTATTGGACAGGGCAGTAGTAGTGAAAAACTGTTTTTT
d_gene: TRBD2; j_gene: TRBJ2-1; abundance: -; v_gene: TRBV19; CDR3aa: CASSPRLRLAGSSYNEQFF; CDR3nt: TGTGCCAGTAGTCCACGCCTGCGGCTAGCGGGTAGCTCCTACAATGAGCAGTTCTTC
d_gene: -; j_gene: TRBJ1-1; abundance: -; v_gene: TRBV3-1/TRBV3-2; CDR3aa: CASSHNRNTEAFF; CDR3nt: TGTGCCAGCAGCCATAACAGGAACACTGAAGCTTTCTTT
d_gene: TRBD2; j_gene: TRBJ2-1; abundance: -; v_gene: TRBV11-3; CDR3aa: CASSFGVREGQLTYNEQFF; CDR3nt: TGTGCCAGCAGCTTCGGGGTGCGGGAGGGGCAATTAACCTACAATGAGCAGTTCTTC
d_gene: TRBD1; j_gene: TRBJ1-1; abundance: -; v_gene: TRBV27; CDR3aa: CASTLRGGAVSLNTEAFF; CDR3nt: TGTGCCAGCACCCTAAGAGGGGGCGCGGTTAGTCTAAACACTGAAGCTTTCTTT
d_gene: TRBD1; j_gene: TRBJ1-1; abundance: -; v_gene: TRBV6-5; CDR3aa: CASSQGQITEAFF; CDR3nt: TGTGCCAGCAGCCAGGGACAGATCACTGAAGCTTTCTTT
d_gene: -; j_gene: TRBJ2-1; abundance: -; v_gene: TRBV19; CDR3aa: CASSSYRDGEQFF; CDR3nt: TGTGCCAGTAGTTCCTACAGGGACGGCGAGCAGTTCTTC
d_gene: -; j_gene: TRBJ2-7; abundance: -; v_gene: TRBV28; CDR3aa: CASSAQGKEQYF; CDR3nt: TGTGCCAGCAGTGCTCAGGGAAAGGAGCAGTACTTC